Shown below are 9 T cell receptor beta chains from a single sample sequenced in a study of T cell responses to AZD1222 COVID-19 vaccine. The table came from immunoSEQ multiplex PCR; TCRdb's copy has only in-frame clones and leaves some out. Here the sample spans 55,000 to 80,000 clones, 84% being singletons. Sequenced here: peripheral blood, sampled on day 0 of AZD1222 vaccination. The source is an adult in good health.

The rearrangement uses TRBV19 and TRBJ1-2; the D is unclear. Germline values: CDR1 LNHDA, CDR2 SQIVND (reference sequence). With 7 bases removed from V and 3 bases from J, the gap between germline ends came to 6 bases. This CDR3 has 11 residues. This CDR3 reads CASTRDYGYTF. In DNA, the CDR3 is TGTGCCAGTACCCGGGACTATGGCTACACCTTC.

This clone was seen just once. This sequence joins TRBV6-2 or TRBV6-3 and TRBJ1-5; a weak D match, TRBD1 (6 bases). The CDR3 covers 16 residues. Germline-derived CDR1 and CDR2 are MNHEY and SVGEGT. Trimming pared 2 bases from V and 1 base from J, leaving 12 bases between. The CDR3 bases are TGTGCCAGCAGTTACGGAACAGGGTTCAGCAATCAGCCCCAGCATTTT. It translates to CASSYGTGFSNQPQHF.

This chain uses TRBV20-1 with TRBJ1-6; D remains unclear. The CDR3 has 15 amino acids. Between the trimmed V and J ends, which lost 3 bases and 10 bases, there was a span of 19 bases. Germline CDR1 is DFQATT and CDR2 is SNEGSKA (reference sequence). CDR3 DNA sequence: TGCAGTGCTAGTAGGAGGGCCGGTGTGGGCTCACCCCTCCACTTT. This gives the protein CSASRRAGVGSPLHF.

V and J are TRBV7-8 and TRBJ2-7; D not resolved. Trimming took 1 base from V and 0 from J, leaving 10 bases between them. Germline assignment: CDR1 SGHVS and CDR2 FQNEAQ. The CDR3 sequence is 15 residues long. DNA for the CDR3: TGTGCCAGCAGCTTAGAGGGTTACCTCTCCTACGAGCAGTACTTC. This codes for CASSLEGYLSYEQYF.

The chain carries TRBV19 and TRBJ1-5; D unresolved. This CDR3 spans 13 amino acids. In germline, CDR1 is LNHDA, CDR2 SQIVND (reference sequence). The V and J ends lost 0 bases and 6 bases respectively, with 6 bases between them. The CDR3 bases are TGTGCCAGTAGTATAGATCGGGGTCAGCCCCAGCATTTT. It yields the protein CASSIDRGQPQHF.

Here the CDR3 reads CASSTNQKGLAPTGELFF. CDR3 coding DNA: TGTGCCAGCAGCACCAACCAAAAGGGACTAGCCCCCACCGGGGAGCTGTTTTTT. This sequence joins TRBV9 and TRBJ2-2; 9 positions match TRBD2. The CDR3 sequence is 18 residues long. V lost 4 bases and J lost 4; bases outside the gene matches: 14. Germline CDR1 reads SGDLS; CDR2 reads YYNGEE.

The V call is TRBV4-3, the J call TRBJ1-4; a possible D gene is TRBD1 (5 bases). V dropped 0 bases and J dropped 8 bases, with 19 bases sitting between them. The CDR3 is 17 amino acids. The V gene's germline CDR1 is LGHNA and CDR2 YSLEER. CDR3 DNA: TGCGCCAGCAGCCAAGACGGGAGGGTTGGTGAGGGGGAAAAACTGTTTTTT. It is translated as CASSQDGRVGEGEKLFF.

The rearrangement joins TRBV7-9 to TRBJ1-6; 8 bases align to TRBD1. This CDR3 region has 14 residues. The germline gives CDR1 SEHNR, CDR2 FQNEAQ (reference sequence). V gave up 5 bases and J gave up 7 bases; unmatched junction bases: 4. CDR3 coding DNA: TGTGCCAGCAGCCCGGGACAGGCCAATTCACCCCTCCACTTT. Translation: CASSPGQANSPLHF. The entire variable domain, with the rest obtained from reference TRBV7-9 and TRBJ1-6, is as follows: DTGVSQNPRHKITKRGQNVTFRCDPISEHNRLYWYRQTLGQGPEFLTYFQNEAQLEKSRLLSDRFSAERPKGSFSTLEIQRTEQGDSAMYLCASSPGQANSPLHFGNGTRLTVT.

The chain joins TRBV5-5 to TRBJ2-7; no reliable D call. The germline CDR1 and CDR2 sequences are SGHKS and YYEKEE (reference sequence). V shed 0 bases and J shed 4 bases, with 8 bases lying between them. The CDR3 covers 13 residues. The CDR3 loop reads CASSLGRAYEQYF. As DNA, the CDR3 is TGTGCCAGCAGCTTGGGGCGAGCTTACGAGCAGTACTTC. The complete variable domain, with remaining parts taken from reference TRBV5-5 and TRBJ2-7, reads DAGVTQSPTHLIKTRGQQVTLRCSPISGHKSVSWYQQVLGQGPQFIFQYYEKEERGRGNFPDRFSARQFPNYSSELNVNALLLGDSALYLCASSLGRAYEQYFGPGTRLTVT.